This TCR beta chain was found in a study of T cell changes during pregnancy in multiple sclerosis. Sequencing used immunoSEQ multiplex PCR; TCRdb keeps in-frame clones, though not all of them. The table has some 28,000 clones, around 89% seen once. There are 14 residues in the CDR3. Germline trimming cut 0 bases from V and 8 bases from J; bases unmatched to any gene: 6. Germline CDR1 MGHRA, CDR2 YSYEKL. The receptor's source is a female donor in good health, enrolled as a control in a pregnancy study. The V gene is TRBV4-1, the J gene TRBJ1-2; 7 bases are shared with TRBD1. The sequences come from CD4+ T cells from peripheral blood mononuclear cells, collected in the first trimester of pregnancy. CDR3 residues: CASSQESGQLGYTF. CDR3 DNA: TGCGCCAGCAGCCAAGAGTCGGGACAGTTGGGCTACACCTTC.